The next 23 T cell receptor beta chains were all read from a single sample in a study of cytomegalovirus exposure and HLA in healthy donors. The PCR had 60 Vbeta and 13 Jbeta primers. Using immunoSEQ multiplex PCR, the repertoire was profiled, and TCRdb retains in-frame clones only, with some absent. Among about 130,000 clones listed, approximately 68% were seen once. The sample consisted of PBMCs. Receptors were obtained from a man aged 30 to 39 in good health and CMV-seropositive.

The J gene is TRBJ1-5, the V gene TRBV6-6, with D possibly TRBD1 on 5 matching bases. Between the trimmed V and J ends, which lost 7 bases and 2 bases, there was a span of 18 bases. This CDR3 contains 16 residues. Germline CDR1 is MNHNY and CDR2 is SVGAGI (reference sequence). The CDR3 nucleotides are TGTGCCAGCACCCCCCGGAGGGGAATCGGCAATCAGCCCCAGCATTTT. Its translation: CASTPRRGIGNQPQHF.

The chain combines TRBV18 with TRBJ2-1; 7 bases are shared with TRBD1. Germline-derived CDR1 and CDR2 are KGHSH and LQKENI. The V gene end was trimmed by 3 bases and the J gene end by 3 bases; junction bases not matched to a gene: 8. The CDR3 runs 16 residues. CDR3: CASSPLGSGGYNEQFF. The CDR3 DNA follows: TGTGCCAGCTCACCCCTAGGGTCAGGGGGCTACAATGAGCAGTTCTTC.

V is TRBV4-3 and J is TRBJ2-1; 8 bases align to TRBD2. Per germline, CDR1 LGHNA and CDR2 YSLEER. The CDR3 covers 17 residues. V was clipped by 1 base and J by 6 bases; unmatched bases: 11. The CDR3 loop reads CASSQVKIAGRGNEQFF. CDR3 nucleotides: TGCGCCAGCAGCCAAGTAAAGATAGCGGGAAGGGGCAATGAGCAGTTCTTC.

This clone was seen only once. The V call is TRBV5-1, the J call TRBJ2-5; D unresolved. The V and J ends lost 0 bases and 5 bases respectively, with 8 bases between them. The germline V gene has CDR1 SGHRS and CDR2 YFSETQ. The length of the CDR3 is 13 residues. The CDR3 reads CASSLGVKETQYF. CDR3 sequence (DNA): TGCGCCAGCAGCTTGGGCGTGAAGGAGACCCAGTACTTC. The variable domain in full, with the rest retrieved from reference TRBV5-1 and TRBJ2-5, is KAGVTQTPRYLIKTRGQQVTLSCSPISGHRSVSWYQQTPGQGLQFLFEYFSETQRNKGNFPGRFSGRQFSNSRSEMNVSTLELGDSALYLCASSLGVKETQYFGPGTRLLVL.

This clone was detected a few times. V gene TRBV6-5 combines with J gene TRBJ2-7, with TRBD1 as a possible D gene (5 bases). Deletions cut 5 bases from V and 0 bases from J, with 14 bases between. Germline V gives CDR1 MNHEY, CDR2 SVGAGI. This CDR3 region has 15 residues. CDR3 DNA: TGTGCCAGCAGTCGAGCCTTGGACACCTCCTACGAGCAGTACTTC. This translates into CASSRALDTSYEQYF.

This clone was found a few times. This chain connects TRBV5-6 to TRBJ2-5; D not resolved. In germline, CDR1 is SGHDT, CDR2 YYEEEE. Trimming stripped 2 bases from V and 0 bases from J, with 11 bases between. There are 15 residues in the CDR3. DNA of the CDR3: TGTGCCAGCAGCTTCACTGGGCAGTACCAAGAGACCCAGTACTTC. Translation: CASSFTGQYQETQYF.

The chain links TRBV4-1 to TRBJ1-1, with D maybe TRBD1 (6 bases). Germline values: CDR1 MGHRA, CDR2 YSYEKL. V was shortened by 0 bases and J by 7 bases, with 15 bases between the two germline ends. The CDR3 runs to 15 residues. CDR3 residues: CASSQDRGAKVEAFF. CDR3 DNA: TGCGCCAGCAGCCAAGACCGGGGGGCTAAGGTTGAAGCTTTCTTT.

The chain links TRBV23-1 to TRBJ2-5, with D perhaps TRBD2 (5 bases). TRBV23-1 counts as an open reading frame of uncertain function. The CDR3 runs 15 residues. Trimming removed 0 bases at V and 1 base at J, with 9 bases between. The CDR3 region has the DNA TGCGCCAGCAGTCAATCGGGGAGAGCCCAAGAGACCCAGTACTTC. Translation: CASSQSGRAQETQYF.

The chain couples TRBV5-1 to TRBJ2-1; no clear D. CDR1 and CDR2 (germline): SGHRS, YFSETQ. The CDR3 totals 14 residues. The ends were cut back, 7 bases at V and 5 bases at J, with 16 bases in the middle. CDR3 DNA sequence: TGCGCCAGCCGAGTGGAGTCACTACACAATGAGCAGTTCTTC. Residues: CASRVESLHNEQFF.

This clone was seen more than once but under ten times. The J gene is TRBJ2-1, the V gene TRBV4-1; D perhaps matches TRBD1 (6 bases). CDR1 is MGHRA and CDR2 is YSYEKL in the germline V gene. This CDR3 spans 16 amino acids. V lost 1 base and J 0 bases, leaving 10 bases between the germline ends. CDR3 residues: CASSQGRQVSYNEQFF. The CDR3 nucleotides read TGCGCCAGCAGCCAAGGCCGACAGGTCTCCTACAATGAGCAGTTCTTC.

V gene TRBV15 combines with J gene TRBJ2-7; perhaps TRBD2 as D (7 bases). The CDR3 has 15 amino acids. The germline V gene encodes CDR1 LNHNV and CDR2 YYDKDF (reference sequence). Trimming cost V 1 base and J 5 bases, with 15 bases left between them. CDR3 protein: CATSRAGGGDHEQYF. As DNA, the CDR3 is TGTGCCACCAGCAGAGCAGGAGGGGGGGACCACGAGCAGTACTTC.

The chain has TRBV7-6 and TRBJ2-7; TRBD1 matches at 8 bases. V shed 2 bases, J shed 2 bases, and the junction held 14 bases outside the gene matches. Germline V gene lookup returns CDR1 SGHVS and CDR2 FNYEAQ. The CDR3 is made up of 18 amino acids. Here the CDR3 reads CASSLSPPDRGEPYEQYF. The CDR3 DNA reads as TGTGCCAGCAGCTTAAGCCCCCCTGACAGGGGAGAACCCTACGAGCAGTACTTC.

This chain uses TRBV6-5 with TRBJ1-4, with D unresolved. The V and J ends lost 1 base and 2 bases respectively, with 5 bases between them. The CDR3 is 14 amino acids. The germline CDR1 and CDR2 sequences are MNHEY and SVGAGI. As DNA, the CDR3 is TGTGCCAGCAGTTACTTAATGACTAATGAAAAACTGTTTTTT. As protein: CASSYLMTNEKLFF.

The V call is TRBV5-1, the J call TRBJ2-7; TRBD1 aligns across 9 bases. V trimming: 6 bases; J trimming: 2 bases; junction bases outside the gene matches: 6. CDR3 size: 14 residues. CDR1 and CDR2 from the germline V gene are SGHRS and YFSETQ. The DNA for the CDR3 is TGCGCCAGCAAGACCCGACAGGGGGCCTACGAGCAGTACTTC. Translation gives CASKTRQGAYEQYF. Filled out from reference TRBV5-1 and TRBJ2-7, the complete variable domain reads KAGVTQTPRYLIKTRGQQVTLSCSPISGHRSVSWYQQTPGQGLQFLFEYFSETQRNKGNFPGRFSGRQFSNSRSEMNVSTLELGDSALYLCASKTRQGAYEQYFGPGTRLTVT.

The J gene is TRBJ2-3, the V gene TRBV5-4; 12 bases line up with TRBD2. The V segment lost 2 bases and the J segment 3 bases; nucleotides outside the gene matches: 7. The CDR3 loop spans 17 amino acids. Germline V gives CDR1 SGHNT, CDR2 YYREEE (reference sequence). The CDR3: CASSFWSGTSGTDTQYF. CDR3 in DNA: TGTGCCAGCAGCTTTTGGTCCGGGACTAGCGGGACAGATACGCAGTATTTT.

The chain employs TRBV15 and TRBJ2-4; the match to TRBD1 covers 9 bases. The CDR3 loop spans 15 amino acids. The V segment lost 6 bases and the J segment 5 bases; nucleotides outside the gene matches: 8. Germline CDR1 and CDR2: LNHNV and YYDKDF (reference sequence). The CDR3 coding sequence is TGTGCCACCAGACCGGACAGGGGAGACCAAAACATTCAGTACTTC. This codes for CATRPDRGDQNIQYF.

This clone was detected a few times. J is TRBJ1-6 and V is TRBV6-4; the D gene is possibly TRBD1 (5 bases). Trimming left V 2 bases short and J 9 bases short, with 14 bases between. CDR1 is MRHNA and CDR2 is SNTAGT in the germline V gene. The CDR3 is 15 amino acids. CDR3 in amino acids: CASSDEAGKSSPLHF. CDR3 in DNA: TGTGCCAGCAGTGACGAGGCAGGGAAGAGTTCACCCCTCCACTTT.

V usage is TRBV29-1 and J usage is TRBJ1-4, with 7 nucleotides matching TRBD1. The J segment lost 2 bases and the V segment lost 4 bases, leaving 4 bases of the junction unmatched. Germline loops: CDR1 SQVTM, CDR2 ANQGSEA. The CDR3 contains 14 residues. The CDR3 spells CSVVTGPTNEKLFF. In DNA form, the CDR3 reads TGCAGCGTTGTGACAGGGCCGACTAATGAAAAACTGTTTTTT.

This clone came up a few times. The chain is built from TRBV28 and TRBJ2-7, with a tentative D call TRBD1 (5 bases). Germline V CDR1 and CDR2: MDHEN, SYDVKM. V was pared by 3 bases and J by 2 bases, with 11 bases between. The CDR3 totals 14 residues. The CDR3 region has the DNA TGTGCCAGCAGTTTTAGTCAGGGTACCTACGAGCAGTACTTC. Protein: CASSFSQGTYEQYF.

V and J are TRBV2 and TRBJ2-3; D not resolved. Trimming took 6 bases from V and 6 from J, leaving 16 bases between them. Germline V gene sequence: CDR1 SNHLY, CDR2 FYNNEI. The CDR3 extends over 14 amino acids. CDR3 protein: CASSFPQTWDTQYF. CDR3 DNA: TGTGCCAGCAGCTTTCCCCAAACTTGGGATACGCAGTATTTT. The full variable domain, with the rest looked up from reference TRBV2 and TRBJ2-3, is EPEVTQTPSHQVTQMGQEVILRCVPISNHLYFYWYRQILGQKVEFLVSFYNNEISEKSEIFDDQFSVERPDGSNFTLKIRSTKLEDSAMYFCASSFPQTWDTQYFGPGTRLTVL.

By proportion, this clone is medium-sized. This chain uses TRBV4-3 with TRBJ2-1; 9 nucleotides align to TRBD1. The CDR3 sequence is 16 residues long. Trimming removed 0 bases from V and 5 bases from J; junction bases left unmatched: 5. CDR1 and CDR2 from the germline V gene are LGHNA and YSLEER. In nucleotides, the CDR3 is TGCGCCAGCAGCCAAGACCCCGGGACAGGGAACAATGAGCAGTTCTTC. This sequence encodes CASSQDPGTGNNEQFF.

This clone has more than one count but fewer than ten. The chain couples TRBV5-4 to TRBJ2-1; no clear D. The V gene's germline CDR1 is SGHNT and CDR2 YYREEE (reference sequence). Trimming cost V 5 bases and J 1 base, with 7 bases left between them. The CDR3 contains 13 residues. The CDR3 DNA sequence: TGTGCCAGCAGGACTCATTCCTACAATGAGCAGTTCTTC. It encodes CASRTHSYNEQFF.

V is TRBV5-4 and J is TRBJ1-2; 7 bases agree with TRBD1. CDR1 is SGHNT and CDR2 is YYREEE in the germline V gene (reference sequence). With V trimmed by 4 bases and J by 2 bases, 8 bases remained unmatched. The CDR3 has 15 amino acids. The chain's CDR3 is CASSAGQVRNYGYTF. In DNA, the CDR3 is TGTGCCAGCAGCGCAGGACAGGTTAGAAACTATGGCTACACCTTC.